This entry is about one T cell receptor (beta chain). The data belong to a study of blood T cell repertoires in COVID-19. Generated by immunoSEQ multiplex PCR, the TCRdb table keeps only in-frame clones and is missing some. The table has some 400,000 clones, 80% to 90% seen once. V was pared by 5 bases and J by 7 bases, with 9 bases of the junction left unmatched. The CDR3 consists of 14 residues. Germline V gives CDR1 SGHAT, CDR2 FQNNGV. Participants were aged about 18 to 100 years from approximately 23 US areas. Cohort assignment relied on participant-reported clinical history. Recovered Cohort 3 donors showed two negative PCRs, clearance, or symptom resolution.

The chain employs TRBV11-2 and TRBJ1-2; 8 nucleotides agree with TRBD1. The TCR comes from a man aged 25 to 40 who had recovered from COVID-19. The source material was PBMCs or T cells enriched from blood (not recorded which). CDR3 protein: CASSQTGAMGGYTF. In nucleotides, the CDR3 is TGTGCCAGCAGCCAGACAGGGGCTATGGGTGGCTACACCTTC. The whole variable domain, remainder taken from reference TRBV11-2 and TRBJ1-2, is EAGVAQSPRYKIIEKRQSVAFWCNPISGHATLYWYQQILGQGPKLLIQFQNNGVVDDSQLPKDRFSAERLKGVDSTLKIQPAKLEDSAVYLCASSQTGAMGGYTFGSGTRLTVV.